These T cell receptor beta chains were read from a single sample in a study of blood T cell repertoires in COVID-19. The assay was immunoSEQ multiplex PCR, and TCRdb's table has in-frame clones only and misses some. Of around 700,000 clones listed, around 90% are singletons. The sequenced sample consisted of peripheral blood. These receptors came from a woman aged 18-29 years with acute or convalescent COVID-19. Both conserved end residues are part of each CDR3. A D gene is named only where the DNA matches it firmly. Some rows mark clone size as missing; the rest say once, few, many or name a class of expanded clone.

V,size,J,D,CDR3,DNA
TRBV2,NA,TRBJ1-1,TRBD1,CASSIQGAPNTEAFF,TGTGCCAGCAGTATCCAGGGGGCCCCAAACACTGAAGCTTTCTTT
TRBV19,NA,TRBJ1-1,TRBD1,CASSISGIGGWYAEAFF,TGTGCCAGTAGTATAAGTGGAATAGGGGGCTGGTACGCTGAAGCTTTCTTT
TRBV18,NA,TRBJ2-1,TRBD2,CASSPSGGQYNEQFF,TGTGCCAGCTCACCTAGCGGGGGCCAGTACAATGAGCAGTTCTTC
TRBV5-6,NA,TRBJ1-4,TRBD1,CASSTGTGANEKLFF,TGTGCCAGCAGCACCGGGACAGGGGCTAATGAAAAACTGTTTTTT
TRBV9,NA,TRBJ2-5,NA,CASSGLQQETQYF,TGTGCCAGCAGCGGGCTTCAGCAAGAGACCCAGTACTTC
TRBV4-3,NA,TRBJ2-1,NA,CASSTYRDSPRNEQFF,TGCGCCAGCAGTACGTACCGGGACTCCCCACGCAATGAGCAGTTCTTC
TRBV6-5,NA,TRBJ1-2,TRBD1,CASRAGTEYGYTF,TGTGCCAGCAGGGCTGGGACAGAATATGGCTACACCTTC
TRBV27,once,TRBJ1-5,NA,CASSLRTGLNQPQHF,TGTGCCAGCAGTTTACGCACAGGGCTCAATCAGCCCCAGCATTTT
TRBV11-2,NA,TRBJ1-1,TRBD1,CASSIRQGVNTEAFF,TGTGCCAGCAGCATCCGACAGGGAGTGAACACTGAAGCTTTCTTT
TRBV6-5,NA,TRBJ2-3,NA,CASSWGSAPTDTQYF,TGTGCCAGCAGTTGGGGTAGCGCGCCCACAGATACGCAGTATTTT
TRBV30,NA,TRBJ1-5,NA,CAWSGTGPSPAQHF,TGTGCCTGGAGTGGCACAGGGCCCTCCCCGGCCCAGCATTTT
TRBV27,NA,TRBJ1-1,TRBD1,CASSPRQGTEAFF,TGTGCCAGCAGTCCTCGACAGGGAACTGAAGCTTTCTTT
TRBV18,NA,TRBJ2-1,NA,CASSPPEAYEQFF,TGTGCCAGCTCACCGCCTGAGGCCTATGAGCAGTTCTTC
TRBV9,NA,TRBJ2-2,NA,CASSPGGGGPTGELFF,TGTGCCAGCAGCCCAGGTGGGGGGGGGCCCACCGGGGAGCTGTTTTTT
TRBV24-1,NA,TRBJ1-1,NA,CATSDHQGPEAFF,TGTGCCACCAGTGATCACCAGGGGCCTGAAGCTTTCTTT
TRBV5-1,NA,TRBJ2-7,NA,CASSLGGVTYEQYF,TGCGCCAGCAGCTTGGGGGGAGTCACCTACGAGCAGTACTTC
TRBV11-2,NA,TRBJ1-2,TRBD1,CASSLGGSTGTANYGYTF,TGTGCCAGCAGCTTAGGGGGATCAACGGGGACAGCTAACTATGGCTACACCTTC
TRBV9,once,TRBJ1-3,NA,CASSLDSLSGNTIYF,TGTGCCAGCAGCCTTGACAGCCTCTCTGGAAACACCATATATTTT
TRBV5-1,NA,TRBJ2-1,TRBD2,CASSLPQTSGGANEQFF,TGCGCCAGCAGCTTGCCTCAGACTAGCGGGGGGGCAAATGAGCAGTTCTTC
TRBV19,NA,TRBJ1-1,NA,CASSPKGLSNTEAFF,TGTGCCAGCTCCCCTAAGGGACTGTCGAACACTGAAGCTTTCTTT
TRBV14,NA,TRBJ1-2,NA,CASSPGQTSGYTF,TGTGCCAGCAGCCCCGGACAGACCTCTGGCTACACCTTC
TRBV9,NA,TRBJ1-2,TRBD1,CASSVAGDRVYGYTF,TGTGCCAGCAGCGTAGCTGGGGACAGGGTCTATGGCTACACCTTC
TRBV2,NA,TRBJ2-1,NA,CASTLRGAYNEQFF,TGTGCCAGCACCCTTCGGGGGGCTTACAATGAGCAGTTCTTC
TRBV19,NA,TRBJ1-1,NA,CASSISGMGTEAFF,TGTGCCAGTAGTATATCCGGGATGGGCACTGAAGCTTTCTTT
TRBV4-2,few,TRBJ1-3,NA,CASSQRGSGNTIYF,TGTGCCAGCAGCCAAAGGGGCTCCGGAAACACCATATATTTT
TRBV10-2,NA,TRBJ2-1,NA,CASSEPPQGGNEQFF,TGCGCCAGCAGTGAGCCTCCCCAGGGTGGGAATGAGCAGTTCTTC
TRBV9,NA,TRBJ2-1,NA,CASTRGGGRSYNEQFF,TGTGCCAGCACCCGAGGGGGGGGTCGCTCCTACAATGAGCAGTTCTTC
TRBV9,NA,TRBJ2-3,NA,CASSASWDTQYF,TGTGCCAGCAGCGCCAGTTGGGATACGCAGTATTTT
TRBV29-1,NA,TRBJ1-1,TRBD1,CSVGNGQGSFTEAFF,TGCAGCGTTGGGAACGGACAGGGAAGTTTCACTGAAGCTTTCTTT
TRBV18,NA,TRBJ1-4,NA,CASSPWRSEKLFF,TGTGCCAGCTCGCCATGGCGGTCTGAAAAACTGTTTTTT
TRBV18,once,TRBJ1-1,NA,CASSPSGNEGAFF,TGTGCCAGCTCACCATCGGGAAACGAAGGAGCTTTCTTT
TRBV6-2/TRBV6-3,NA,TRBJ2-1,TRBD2,CASSSRVAGGNEQFF,TGTGCCAGCAGTTCCCGGGTAGCGGGGGGAAATGAGCAGTTCTTC
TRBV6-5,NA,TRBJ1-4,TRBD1,CASSLHRGFNEKLFF,TGTGCCAGCAGTTTACACAGGGGATTTAATGAAAAACTGTTTTTT
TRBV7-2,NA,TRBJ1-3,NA,CASSLRGGTSLSGNTIYF,TGTGCCAGCAGCTTAAGGGGCGGGACGAGCCTGTCTGGAAACACCATATATTTT
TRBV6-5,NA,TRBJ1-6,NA,CASSPGGGLSSPLHF,TGTGCCAGCAGCCCCGGGGGGGGTCTGTCATCACCCCTCCACTTT
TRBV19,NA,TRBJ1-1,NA,CASSIGGRKTEAFF,TGTGCCAGTAGTATCGGAGGGAGGAAGACTGAAGCTTTCTTT
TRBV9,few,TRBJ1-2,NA,CASSAEANYGYTF,TGTGCCAGCAGTGCCGAGGCTAACTATGGCTACACCTTC
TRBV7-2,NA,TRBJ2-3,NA,CASSLRSGTSTDTQYF,TGTGCCAGCAGCTTACGGAGCGGCACTAGCACAGATACGCAGTATTTT
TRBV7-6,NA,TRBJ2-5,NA,CASSLYLGSPSEEETQYF,TGTGCCAGCAGCTTATATCTTGGGAGTCCCTCGGAGGAAGAGACCCAGTACTTC
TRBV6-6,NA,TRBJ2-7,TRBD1,CASSYSPGTGTYEQYF,TGTGCCAGCAGTTACTCTCCCGGGACAGGGACCTACGAGCAGTACTTC
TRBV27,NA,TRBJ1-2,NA,CASSLQSVGDYGYTF,TGTGCCAGCAGTCTCCAAAGTGTCGGGGACTATGGCTACACCTTC
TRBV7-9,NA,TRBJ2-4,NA,CASNVENIQYF,TGTGCCAGCAACGTAGAAAACATTCAGTACTTC
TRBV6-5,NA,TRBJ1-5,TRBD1,CASRRQGNQPQHF,TGTGCCAGCAGAAGACAGGGGAATCAGCCCCAGCATTTT
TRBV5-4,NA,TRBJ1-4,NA,CASSSQDSTEKLFF,TGTGCCAGCAGCTCTCAGGATTCTACAGAAAAACTGTTTTTT
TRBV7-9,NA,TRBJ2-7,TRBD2,CASSPSGGAWDEQYF,TGTGCCAGCAGCCCTAGCGGGGGGGCCTGGGACGAGCAGTACTTC
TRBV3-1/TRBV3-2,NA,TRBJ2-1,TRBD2,CASSQDWGLAYNEQFF,TGTGCCAGCAGCCAAGATTGGGGACTAGCCTACAATGAGCAGTTCTTC
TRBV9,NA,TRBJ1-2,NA,CASSAEQGPYGYTF,TGTGCCAGCAGCGCCGAACAGGGTCCCTATGGCTACACCTTC
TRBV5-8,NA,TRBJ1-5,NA,CASSLRGNQPQHF,TGTGCCAGCAGCTTGAGAGGCAATCAGCCCCAGCATTTT
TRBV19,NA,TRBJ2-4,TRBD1,CASSITGTGLAKNIQYF,TGTGCCAGTAGTATTACCGGGACAGGGCTGGCCAAAAACATTCAGTACTTC
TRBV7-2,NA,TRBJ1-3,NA,CASSETGSGNTIYF,TGTGCCAGCAGCGAGACGGGCTCTGGAAACACCATATATTTT
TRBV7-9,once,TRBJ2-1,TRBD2,CASSWLVAGDNEQFF,TGTGCCAGCAGCTGGTTGGTAGCGGGGGACAATGAGCAGTTCTTC
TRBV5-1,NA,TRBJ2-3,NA,CASSPRPQGSTDTQYF,TGCGCCAGCAGCCCGCGCCCGCAGGGTAGCACAGATACGCAGTATTTT
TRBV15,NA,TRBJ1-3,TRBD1,CATGRDRASSGNTIYF,TGTGCCACTGGGCGGGACAGGGCCTCCTCTGGAAACACCATATATTTT
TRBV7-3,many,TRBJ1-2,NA,CASRGPYGYTF,TGTGCCAGCCGCGGCCCCTATGGCTACACCTTC
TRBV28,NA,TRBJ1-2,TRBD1,CASGAGGARVEGYTF,TGTGCCAGCGGGGCAGGGGGCGCGAGGGTTGAGGGCTACACCTTC
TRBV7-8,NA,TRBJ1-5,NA,CASSLFWGGMGNQPQHF,TGTGCCAGCAGCTTATTTTGGGGGGGGATGGGGAATCAGCCCCAGCATTTT
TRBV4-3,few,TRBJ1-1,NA,CASSQVYGAEAFF,TGCGCCAGCAGCCAAGTGTACGGGGCTGAAGCTTTCTTT